Each of the 13 T cell receptor beta chains below was sequenced from the same sample in a study of naive CD8 T cells in extremely preterm neonates. The repertoire was sequenced with immunoSEQ multiplex PCR; TCRdb's copy has only in-frame clones and lacks some. This sample has around 25,000 clones, with around 88% found just once. Study findings and constraints: Preterm CDR3s were shorter than older groups', with fewer N additions and less trimming.

No antigen has been assigned to these receptors. Samples were taken at extremely preterm deliveries at roughly 23-28 weeks of gestation. The specimen was naive CD8+ T cells from cord blood. The receptors come from a boy who was born preterm.

V usage is TRBV19 and J usage is TRBJ2-1, with TRBD2 identical over 8 bases. The CDR3 has 13 residues. With V trimmed by 6 bases and J by 2 bases, 0 bases remained unmatched. CDR1 LNHDA and CDR2 SQIVND come from the germline V gene (reference sequence). The CDR3 loop reads CASSGGAYNEQFF. The CDR3 bases are TGTGCCAGTAGCGGGGGGGCCTACAATGAGCAGTTCTTC.

V usage is TRBV27 and J usage is TRBJ1-6, with 9 nucleotides matching TRBD1. The CDR3 extends over 15 amino acids. Germline V gene lookup returns CDR1 MNHEY and CDR2 SMNVEV (reference sequence). The J segment lost 4 bases and the V segment lost 4 bases, leaving 2 bases of the junction unmatched. This CDR3 is CASSWGQGYNSPLHF. CDR3 DNA sequence: TGTGCCAGCAGTTGGGGACAGGGTTATAATTCACCCCTCCACTTT.

As DNA, the CDR3 is TGTGCCAGTAGTATGGCTAGAAGAGAGACCCAGTACTTC. This encodes CASSMARRETQYF. This rearrangement joins TRBV19 to TRBJ2-5, with D uncertain. V lost 3 bases, J lost 4 bases, and 9 bases lay in between. The germline V gene encodes CDR1 LNHDA and CDR2 SQIVND (reference sequence). CDR3 length: 13 amino acids.

The CDR3 reads CASSSLYNEQFF. The DNA for the CDR3 is TGTGCCAGCAGTTCCCTGTACAATGAGCAGTTCTTC. The chain combines TRBV27 with TRBJ2-1; the D is unclear. CDR3 size: 12 residues. The germline gives CDR1 MNHEY, CDR2 SMNVEV (reference sequence). The V and J ends lost 4 bases and 4 bases respectively, with 5 bases between them.

The chain combines TRBV30 with TRBJ2-7; D is possibly TRBD1 (6 bases). Germline values: CDR1 GTSNPN, CDR2 SVGIG (reference sequence). The CDR3 has 11 amino acids. Trimming left V 2 bases short and J 6 bases short, with 8 bases between. Written as DNA, the CDR3 is TGTGCCTGGAGTTGGGGGCCCGAGCAGTACTTC. Residues: CAWSWGPEQYF. Drawing the rest from reference TRBV30 and TRBJ2-7, the complete variable domain is SQTIHQWPATLVQPVGSPLSLECTVEGTSNPNLYWYRQAAGRGLQLLFYSVGIGQISSEVPQNLSASRPQDRQFILSSKKLLLSDSGFYLCAWSWGPEQYFGPGTRLTVT.

The chain couples TRBV4-3 to TRBJ2-7, with 9 bases that match TRBD1. The CDR3 length is 14 residues. Looked up from germline, CDR1 is LGHNA and CDR2 is YSLEER. J gave up 2 bases and V 4 bases, and 3 bases lay outside the gene matches. In nucleotides, the CDR3 is TGCGCCAGCAGCCCGACAGGGGGGGCCTACGAGCAGTACTTC. It translates to CASSPTGGAYEQYF.

The chain carries TRBV5-8 and TRBJ2-5; D not resolved. The J call is in doubt because the DNA end fits TRBJ2-7 better. This CDR3 is built from 11 residues. CDR1 is SGHTS, CDR2 YDEGEE, per germline. The DNA for the CDR3 is TGTGCCAGCAGCCCCGGCTACGAGCAGTACTTC. Translation: CASSPGYEQYF.

Only one count was recorded for this clone. The chain combines TRBV4-3 with TRBJ2-1, with D perhaps matching TRBD1 (5 bases). The CDR3 contains 11 residues. V lost 2 bases and J lost 9, with 5 bases in between. Germline lookup yields CDR1 LGHNA and CDR2 YSLEER. The DNA of the CDR3 is TGCGCCAGCAGCCAACAGGGTGAGCAGTTCTTC. Its protein product is CASSQQGEQFF.

This clone occurred a few times. The chain carries TRBV7-9 and TRBJ2-1; no firm D call. Germline values: CDR1 SEHNR, CDR2 FQNEAQ (reference sequence). V was shortened by 3 bases and J by 4 bases, with 4 bases between the two germline ends. The CDR3 is made up of 12 amino acids. CDR3 in DNA: TGTGCCAGCAGCTTGGGATACAATGAGCAGTTCTTC. Translation gives CASSLGYNEQFF.

The V call is TRBV2, the J call TRBJ1-4; 7 bases are a match to TRBD1. Germline trimming cut 6 bases from V and 7 bases from J; bases unmatched to any gene: 2. The V gene's germline CDR1 is SNHLY and CDR2 FYNNEI. The CDR3 is made up of 12 amino acids. CDR3 protein: CASRGTAEKLFF. The CDR3, as DNA: TGTGCCAGCAGAGGGACAGCTGAAAAACTGTTTTTT. Supplemented by reference TRBV2 and TRBJ1-4, the full variable domain reads EPEVTQTPSHQVTQMGQEVILRCVPISNHLYFYWYRQILGQKVEFLVSFYNNEISEKSEIFDDQFSVERPDGSNFTLKIRSTKLEDSAMYFCASRGTAEKLFFGSGTQLSVL.

The rearrangement joins TRBV9 to TRBJ2-3, with D unclear. CDR3 size: 13 residues. CDR1 is SGDLS and CDR2 is YYNGEE in the germline V gene. Trimming stripped 1 base from V and 1 base from J, with 4 bases between. The CDR3 nucleotides are TGTGCCAGCAGCGTACGGGGCACAGATACGCAGTATTTT. Protein: CASSVRGTDTQYF.

The chain joins TRBV11-2 to TRBJ2-5, with D unresolved. V was trimmed by 2 bases and J by 0 bases, leaving 1 base between them. The V gene's germline CDR1 is SGHAT and CDR2 FQNNGV. The CDR3 consists of 12 residues. The chain's CDR3 is CASSLHQETQYF. The CDR3 nucleotides read TGTGCCAGCAGCTTACACCAAGAGACCCAGTACTTC.

CDR3 region: CSVVGDREAFF. The CDR3 DNA follows: TGCAGCGTTGTAGGGGACAGGGAAGCTTTCTTT. This sequence joins TRBV29-1 and TRBJ1-1; 8 bases align to TRBD1. V lost 4 bases and J lost 8; bases outside the gene matches: 3. The CDR3 contains 11 residues. In germline, CDR1 is SQVTM, CDR2 ANQGSEA.